This T cell receptor beta chain was sequenced for a study of Tregs in tolerant kidney transplant recipients. Findings and caveats of the study: Findings come from small patient numbers and require larger validation. Nucleotide sequences could not be compared across some patients' samples due to primer changes. Expanding Tregs on activated donor B cells appeared to best identify donor-specific TCRbeta clones.

As for this clone: Its antigen is as yet unknown.

The data were produced by immunoSEQ multiplex PCR, yet TCRdb's version contains in-frame clones alone and is incomplete. The profile shows just under 65,000 clones, approximately 98% of them singletons. The CDR3 runs to 15 residues. The V and J ends lost 1 base and 4 bases, in that order; junction bases with no gene match: 4. Germline CDR1 SGHTA, CDR2 FQGNSA. Unstimulated Tregs (CD4+CD25+CD127-) and CD4+CD25- non-Tregs were sorted from PBMCs. This chain links TRBV7-2 with TRBJ2-1, with 7 bases that match TRBD2. The source material was Tregs from blood, sampled before the transplant. This receptor was obtained from a human donor who received a combined kidney and bone marrow transplant. The CDR3 reads CASSLDGTTYNEQFF. CDR3 in DNA: TGTGCCAGCAGCTTAGATGGGACTACTTACAATGAGCAGTTCTTC.